What follows is one T cell receptor (beta chain) and its context. These data are taken from a study of shared T cell receptors in the human thymus. This CDR3 has 16 residues. Per the germline V gene, CDR1 is LNHNV and CDR2 is YYDKDF (reference sequence). V shed 5 bases and J 6 bases; nucleotides not matched to a gene: 14. Libraries were prepared by immunoSEQ multiplex PCR; TCRdb keeps only in-frame clonotypes and omits some of them. Of about 730,000 clones in the sample, 75% to 90% were seen once. The sample was also linked to a second study, of human thymus T cells. From that report: Resections from corrective heart surgery supplied the thymus tissue. Unrelated people showed highly overlapping thymic repertoires, related research reported.

The receptor was isolated from a girl under three years old with a congenital heart defect. Sample: thymocytes. The chain carries TRBV15 and TRBJ2-7; 9 bases align to TRBD2. The DNA for the CDR3 is TGTGCCACCAGCCCCGGCGGAGGGACTAGCCTCGGCGAGCAGTACTTC. It encodes CATSPGGGTSLGEQYF.